These 2 T cell receptor beta chains originate from one sample sequenced in a study of shared clonotypes between healthy human individuals. The repertoire was sequenced with immunoSEQ multiplex PCR; TCRdb's copy has only in-frame clones and lacks some. The table lists around 2.1 million clones, around 95% of them singletons. Sample: naive CD4+ T cells sorted from blood. Subset here: CD45RA+ positively selected. The receptors derive from a man between 18 and 35 years old in good health.

This clone came up once. This sample also contains other DNA sequences that code for the same CDR3. The chain uses TRBV18 and TRBJ2-5, with D unclear. The CDR3 covers 13 residues. Deletions cut 2 bases from V and 1 base from J, with 5 bases between. The germline V gene encodes CDR1 KGHSH and CDR2 LQKENI. The CDR3 DNA is TGTGCCAGCTCACCAGGCCCCCAAGAGACCCAGTACTTC. This translates into CASSPGPQETQYF.

This chain connects TRBV11-2 to TRBJ2-7; D call uncertain. V gave up 4 bases and J gave up 4 bases, with 11 bases separating them. The length of the CDR3 is 13 residues. Germline loops: CDR1 SGHAT, CDR2 FQNNGV. In nucleotides, the CDR3 is TGTGCCAGCAGCTCCGGTGCGGTTTACGAGCAGTACTTC. As protein: CASSSGAVYEQYF. Based on the CDR3 plus reference TRBV11-2 and TRBJ2-7, the full variable domain is EAGVAQSPRYKIIEKRQSVAFWCNPISGHATLYWYQQILGQGPKLLIQFQNNGVVDDSQLPKDRFSAERLKGVDSTLKIQPAKLEDSAVYLCASSSGAVYEQYFGPGTRLTVT.